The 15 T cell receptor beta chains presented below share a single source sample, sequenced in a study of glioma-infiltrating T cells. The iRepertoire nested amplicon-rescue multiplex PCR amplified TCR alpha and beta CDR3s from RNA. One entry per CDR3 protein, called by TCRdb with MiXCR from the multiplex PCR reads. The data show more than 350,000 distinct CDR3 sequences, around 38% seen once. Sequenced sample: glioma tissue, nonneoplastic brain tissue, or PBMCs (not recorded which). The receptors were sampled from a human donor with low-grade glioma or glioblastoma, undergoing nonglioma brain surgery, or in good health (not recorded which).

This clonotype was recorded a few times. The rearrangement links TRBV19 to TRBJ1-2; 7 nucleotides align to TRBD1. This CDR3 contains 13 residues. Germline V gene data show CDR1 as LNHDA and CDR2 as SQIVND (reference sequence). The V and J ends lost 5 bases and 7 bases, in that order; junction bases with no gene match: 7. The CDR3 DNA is TGTGCCAGTAGTCCCGACAGGGCAGGTGGCTACACCTTC. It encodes CASSPDRAGGYTF. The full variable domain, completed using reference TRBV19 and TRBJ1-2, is DGGITQSPKYLFRKEGQNVTLSCEQNLNHDAMYWYRQDPGQGLRLIYYSQIVNDFQKGDIAEGYSVSREKKESFPLTVTSAQKNPTAFYLCASSPDRAGGYTFGSGTRLTVV.

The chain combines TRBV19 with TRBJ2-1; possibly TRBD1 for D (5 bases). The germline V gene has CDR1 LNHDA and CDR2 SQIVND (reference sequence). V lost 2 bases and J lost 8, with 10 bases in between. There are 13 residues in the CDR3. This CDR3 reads CASSIQGLDEQFF. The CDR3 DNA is TGTGCCAGTAGTATACAGGGTTTAGATGAGCAGTTCTTC.

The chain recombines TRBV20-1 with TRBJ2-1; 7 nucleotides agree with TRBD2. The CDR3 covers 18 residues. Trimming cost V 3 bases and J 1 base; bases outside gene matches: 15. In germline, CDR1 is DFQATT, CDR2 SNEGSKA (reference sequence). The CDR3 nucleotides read TGCAGTGCTAGCGGGGTGGCGGGAGAAGGAAGGTCCTACAATGAGCAGTTCTTC. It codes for CSASGVAGEGRSYNEQFF.

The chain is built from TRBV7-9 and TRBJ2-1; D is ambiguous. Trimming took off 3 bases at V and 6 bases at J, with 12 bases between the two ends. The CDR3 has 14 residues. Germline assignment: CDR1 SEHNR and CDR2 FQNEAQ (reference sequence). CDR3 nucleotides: TGTGCCAGCAGCTTTTCGGCTTTCTCCAATGAGCAGTTCTTC. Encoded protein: CASSFSAFSNEQFF.

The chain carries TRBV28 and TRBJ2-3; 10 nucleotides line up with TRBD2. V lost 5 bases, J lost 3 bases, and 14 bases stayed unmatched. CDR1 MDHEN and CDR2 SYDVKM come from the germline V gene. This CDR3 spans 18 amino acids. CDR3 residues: CASSLVSGRSPLTDTQYF. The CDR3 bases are TGTGCCAGCAGTCTCGTTAGCGGGAGGTCCCCCCTAACAGATACGCAGTATTTT.

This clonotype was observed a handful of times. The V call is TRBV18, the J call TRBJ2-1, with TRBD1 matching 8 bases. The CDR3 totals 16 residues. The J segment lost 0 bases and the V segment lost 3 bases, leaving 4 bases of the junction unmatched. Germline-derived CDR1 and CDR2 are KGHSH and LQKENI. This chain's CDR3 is CASSPRQGSSYNEQFF. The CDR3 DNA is TGTGCCAGCTCACCCCGACAGGGGAGCTCCTACAATGAGCAGTTCTTC.

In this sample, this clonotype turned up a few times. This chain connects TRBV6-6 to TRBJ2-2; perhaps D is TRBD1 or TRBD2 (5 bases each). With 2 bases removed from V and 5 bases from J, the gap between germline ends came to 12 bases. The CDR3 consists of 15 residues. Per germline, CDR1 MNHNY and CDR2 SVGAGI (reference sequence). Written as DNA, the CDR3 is TGTGCCAGCAGTTACATCCAGGGAGATACCGGGGAGCTGTTTTTT. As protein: CASSYIQGDTGELFF.

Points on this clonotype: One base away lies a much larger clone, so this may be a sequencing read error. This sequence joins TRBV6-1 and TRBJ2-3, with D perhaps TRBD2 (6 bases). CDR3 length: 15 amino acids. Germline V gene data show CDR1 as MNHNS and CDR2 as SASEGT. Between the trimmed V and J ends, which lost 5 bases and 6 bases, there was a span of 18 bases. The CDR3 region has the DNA TGTGCCAGCAGTCGAGGGACTCCCCGGGCGGATACGCAGTATTTT. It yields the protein CASSRGTPRADTQYF.

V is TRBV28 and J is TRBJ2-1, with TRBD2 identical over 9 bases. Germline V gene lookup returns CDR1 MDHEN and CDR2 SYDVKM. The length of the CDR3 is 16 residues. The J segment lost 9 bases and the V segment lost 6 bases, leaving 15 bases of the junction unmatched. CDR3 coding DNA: TGTGCCAGCAGCCACCTACTAGCGGGCGCTCTAAGTGAGCAGTTCTTC. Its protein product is CASSHLLAGALSEQFF.

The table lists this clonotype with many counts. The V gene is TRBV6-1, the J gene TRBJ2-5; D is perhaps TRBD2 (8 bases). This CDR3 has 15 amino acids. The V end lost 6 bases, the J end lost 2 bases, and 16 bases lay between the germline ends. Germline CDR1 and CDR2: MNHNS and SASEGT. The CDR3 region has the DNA TGTGCCAGCAGAGGGGGCAGCGGGAGTCAAGAGACCCAGTACTTC. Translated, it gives CASRGGSGSQETQYF.

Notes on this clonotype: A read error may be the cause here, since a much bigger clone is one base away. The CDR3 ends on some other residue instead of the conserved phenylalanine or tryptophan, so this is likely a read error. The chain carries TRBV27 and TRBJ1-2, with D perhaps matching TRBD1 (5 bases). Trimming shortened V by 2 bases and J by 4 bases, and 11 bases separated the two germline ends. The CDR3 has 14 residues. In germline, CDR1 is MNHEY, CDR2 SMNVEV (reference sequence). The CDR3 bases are TGTGCCAGCAGTTTAGAGGGGACGGCCTATGGCTACACCTTA. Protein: CASSLEGTAYGYTL.

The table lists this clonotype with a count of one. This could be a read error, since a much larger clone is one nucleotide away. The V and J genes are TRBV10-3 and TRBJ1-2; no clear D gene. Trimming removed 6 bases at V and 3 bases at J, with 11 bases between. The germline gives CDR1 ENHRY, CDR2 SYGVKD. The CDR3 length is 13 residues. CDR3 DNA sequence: TGTGCCATCAGGGAGCATGGCGACTATGGCTACACCTTC. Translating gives CAIREHGDYGYTF.

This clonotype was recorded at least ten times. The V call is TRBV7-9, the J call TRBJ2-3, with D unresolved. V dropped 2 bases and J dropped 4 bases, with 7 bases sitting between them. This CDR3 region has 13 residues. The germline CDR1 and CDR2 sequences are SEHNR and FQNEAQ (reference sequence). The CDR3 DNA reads TGTGCCAGCAGCTTATGGCAGTCAGATACGCAGTATTTT. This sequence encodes CASSLWQSDTQYF.

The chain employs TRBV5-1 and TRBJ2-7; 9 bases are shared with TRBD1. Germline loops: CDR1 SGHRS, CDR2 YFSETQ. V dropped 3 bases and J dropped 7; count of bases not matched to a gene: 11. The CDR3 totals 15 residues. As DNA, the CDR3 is TGCGCCAGCAGCTCCCGACAGGGGGGAGAGTGGGAGCAGTACTTC. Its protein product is CASSSRQGGEWEQYF.

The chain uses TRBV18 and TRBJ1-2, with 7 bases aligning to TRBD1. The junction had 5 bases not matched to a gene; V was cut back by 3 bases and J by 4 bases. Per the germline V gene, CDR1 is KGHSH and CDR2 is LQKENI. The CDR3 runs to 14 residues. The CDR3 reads CASSPGTVIYGYTF. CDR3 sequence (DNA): TGTGCCAGCTCACCCGGGACAGTGATCTATGGCTACACCTTC.